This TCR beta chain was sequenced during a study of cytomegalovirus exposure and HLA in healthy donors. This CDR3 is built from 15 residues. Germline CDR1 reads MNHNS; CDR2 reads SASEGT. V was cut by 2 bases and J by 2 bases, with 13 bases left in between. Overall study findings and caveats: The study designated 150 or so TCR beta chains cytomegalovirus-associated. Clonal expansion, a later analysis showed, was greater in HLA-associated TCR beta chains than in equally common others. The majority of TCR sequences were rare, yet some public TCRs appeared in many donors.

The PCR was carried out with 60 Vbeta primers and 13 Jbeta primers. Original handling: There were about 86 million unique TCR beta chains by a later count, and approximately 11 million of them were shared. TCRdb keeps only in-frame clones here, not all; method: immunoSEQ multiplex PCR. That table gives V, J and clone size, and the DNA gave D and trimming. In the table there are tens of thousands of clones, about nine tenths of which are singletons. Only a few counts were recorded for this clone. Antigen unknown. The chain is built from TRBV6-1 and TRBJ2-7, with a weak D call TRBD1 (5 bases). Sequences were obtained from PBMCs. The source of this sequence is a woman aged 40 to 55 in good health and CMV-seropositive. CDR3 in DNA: TGTGCCAGCAGTGAAAGTGGGGCGACAGCCTACGAGCAGTACTTC. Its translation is CASSESGATAYEQYF.